The 7 T cell receptor beta chains below were found in one sample sequenced in a study of blood T cell repertoires in COVID-19 (dated by TCRdb to 2018 to 2020). Libraries were made using the immunoSEQ multiplex PCR assay. TCRdb holds this immuneACCESS table with in-frame rearrangements only. Some clones are missing; in checked studies, unresolved V genes explain under half, and the rest has no known cause. This sample has about 87,000 clones in its table, and around 86% of those were observed once. The ten largest make up roughly 5% of the sample. The sequencing sample was made of peripheral blood. The receptors stem from a woman of 80 years or more with acute or convalescent COVID-19.

The gene calls are TRBV19 and TRBJ1-5, with unresolved D. Germline V CDR1 and CDR2: LNHDA, SQIVND (reference sequence). The V gene lost 4 bases and the J gene lost 5 bases, with 9 bases spanning the gap. The CDR3 sequence is 13 residues long. The CDR3 nucleotides are TGTGCCAGTAGTACCCGGAGGGATCAGCCCCAGCATTTT. Translated: CASSTRRDQPQHF.

This clone was found once. The J gene is TRBJ1-2, the V gene TRBV9; no clear D. With 3 bases removed from V and 2 bases from J, the gap between germline ends came to 23 bases. The CDR3 loop spans 18 amino acids. Germline loops: CDR1 SGDLS, CDR2 YYNGEE. For the CDR3, the DNA is TGTGCCAGCAGCGATAGAGCGGAGGACCCCAGAGGAAACTATGGCTACACCTTC. Encoded protein: CASSDRAEDPRGNYGYTF.

In this sample, this clone turned up a few times. The V and J genes are TRBV5-1 and TRBJ1-2; 8 bases align to TRBD1. With V trimmed by 4 bases and J by 8 bases, 16 bases remained unmatched. The V gene's germline CDR1 is SGHRS and CDR2 YFSETQ. The CDR3 contains 16 residues. The CDR3 here is CASSDNPGRGRSGYTF. CDR3 sequence (DNA): TGCGCCAGCAGCGACAACCCGGGCAGGGGGCGATCCGGCTACACCTTC.

The rearrangement joins TRBV3-1 (or the pseudogene TRBV3-2) to TRBJ1-3, with D unresolved. Germline lookup yields CDR1 LGHDT and CDR2 YNNKEL (reference sequence). CDR3 size: 13 residues. The germline V and J ends were trimmed by 7 bases and 0 bases, with 7 bases remaining between them. The chain's CDR3 is CASKWSSGNTIYF. CDR3 in DNA: TGTGCCAGCAAATGGAGCTCTGGAAACACCATATATTTT.

This chain connects TRBV5-1 to TRBJ2-1; possibly TRBD2 for D (6 bases). Per germline, CDR1 SGHRS and CDR2 YFSETQ. This CDR3 comprises 14 residues. V gave up 4 bases and J gave up 7 bases, with 15 bases separating them. CDR3 in amino acids: CASSRRDFPNEQFF. The DNA for the CDR3 is TGCGCCAGCAGCCGGCGGGACTTCCCAAATGAGCAGTTCTTC.

The rearrangement joins TRBV29-1 to TRBJ2-5, with TRBD2 matching over 10 bases. The length of the CDR3 is 18 residues. Looked up from germline, CDR1 is SQVTM and CDR2 is ANQGSEA. Trimming removed 2 bases from V and 1 base from J; junction bases left unmatched: 13. CDR3 residues: CSVETLLYSGRPQETQYF. In DNA form, the CDR3 reads TGCAGCGTTGAAACTCTGCTCTATAGCGGGAGGCCCCAAGAGACCCAGTACTTC. Drawing the rest from reference TRBV29-1 and TRBJ2-5, the complete variable domain is SAVISQKPSRDICQRGTSLTIQCQVDSQVTMMFWYRQQPGQSLTLIATANQGSEATYESGFVIDKFPISRPNLTFSTLTVSNMSPEDSSIYLCSVETLLYSGRPQETQYFGPGTRLLVL.

This clone was recorded a few times. The V and J genes are TRBV10-3 and TRBJ2-7; tentative D call: TRBD1 (5 bases). The germline V gene encodes CDR1 ENHRY and CDR2 SYGVKD. The CDR3 totals 14 residues. The ends were cut back, 0 bases at V and 3 bases at J, with 9 bases in the middle. CDR3 protein: CAISESGRDYEQYF. CDR3 sequence (DNA): TGTGCCATCAGTGAGTCTGGCAGGGACTACGAGCAGTACTTC.